This T cell receptor (beta chain) was obtained from a study of blood T cell repertoires in COVID-19. Study details: The samples span acute and convalescent COVID-19 from the United States, Italy and Spain. From T cells, B-cell-depleted T cells, or PBMCs came the material, which was cDNA or gDNA.

In the study's own analysis: It was from reference gene primer amplification that nucleated cell counts were estimated. Some clones are missing from TCRdb's copy, which holds only in-frame ones; the method was immunoSEQ multiplex PCR. V and J calls and clone size are those listed in that table; D and trimming were worked out from the DNA. The sample holds over 350,000 clones, more than 80% seen once. V lost 7 bases to trimming and J lost 4 bases, with 17 bases between them. Germline V lookup: CDR1 SQVTM, CDR2 ANQGSEA. The CDR3 runs 14 residues. The chain combines TRBV29-1 with TRBJ2-1; TRBD2 might be the D (7 bases). This sequence originates from a woman in her 30s with active or convalescent COVID-19. Sequences were obtained from peripheral blood. The CDR3, as DNA: TGCAGCGGGAGGGCCGGGGGGCTTTACAATGAGCAGTTCTTC. Translating gives CSGRAGGLYNEQFF.